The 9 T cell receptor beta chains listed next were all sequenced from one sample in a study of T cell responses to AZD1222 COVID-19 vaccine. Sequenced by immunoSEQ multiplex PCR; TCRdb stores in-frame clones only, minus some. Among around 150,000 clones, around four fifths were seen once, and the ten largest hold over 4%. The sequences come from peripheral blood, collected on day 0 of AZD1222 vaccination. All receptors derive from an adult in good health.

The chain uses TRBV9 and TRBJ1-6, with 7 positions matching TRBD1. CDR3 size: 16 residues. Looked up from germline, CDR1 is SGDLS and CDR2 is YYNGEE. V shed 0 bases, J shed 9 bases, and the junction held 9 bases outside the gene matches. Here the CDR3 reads CASSVVDRADSSPLHF. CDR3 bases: TGTGCCAGCAGCGTAGTCGACAGGGCGGATAGTTCACCCCTCCACTTT.

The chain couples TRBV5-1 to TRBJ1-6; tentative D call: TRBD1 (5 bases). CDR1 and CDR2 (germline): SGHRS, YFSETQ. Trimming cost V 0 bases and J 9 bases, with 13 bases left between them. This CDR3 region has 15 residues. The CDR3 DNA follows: TGCGCCAGCAGCTTGGAAGGGACTGCAGTTTCACCCCTCCACTTT. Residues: CASSLEGTAVSPLHF.

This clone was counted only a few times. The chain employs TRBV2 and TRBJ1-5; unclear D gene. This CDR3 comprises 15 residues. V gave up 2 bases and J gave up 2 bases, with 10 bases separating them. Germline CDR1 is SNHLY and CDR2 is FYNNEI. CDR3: CASSERGTRNQPQHF. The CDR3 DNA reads TGTGCCAGCAGTGAACGAGGCACCCGCAATCAGCCCCAGCATTTT.

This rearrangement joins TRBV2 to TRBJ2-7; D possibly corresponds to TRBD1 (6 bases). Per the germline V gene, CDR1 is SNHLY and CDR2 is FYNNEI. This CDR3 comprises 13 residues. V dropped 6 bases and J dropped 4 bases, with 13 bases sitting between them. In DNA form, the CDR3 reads TGTGCCAGCAGCCTGGACAGATTATACGAGCAGTACTTC. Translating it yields CASSLDRLYEQYF.

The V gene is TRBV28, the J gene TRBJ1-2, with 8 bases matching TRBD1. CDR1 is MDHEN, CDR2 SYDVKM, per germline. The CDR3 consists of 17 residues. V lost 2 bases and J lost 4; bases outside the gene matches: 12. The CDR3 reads CASSLPQGAGLGYGYTF. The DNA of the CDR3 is TGTGCCAGCAGTTTACCGCAGGGGGCTGGGTTAGGCTATGGCTACACCTTC.

CDR3 bases: TGTGCCAGCAGCGTATTGGTTTCCAACACTGAAGCTTTCTTT. This codes for CASSVLVSNTEAFF. The chain couples TRBV9 to TRBJ1-1, with D unresolved. Germline V gene data show CDR1 as SGDLS and CDR2 as YYNGEE. This CDR3 comprises 14 residues. Trimming took off 1 base at V and 2 bases at J, with 9 bases between the two ends.

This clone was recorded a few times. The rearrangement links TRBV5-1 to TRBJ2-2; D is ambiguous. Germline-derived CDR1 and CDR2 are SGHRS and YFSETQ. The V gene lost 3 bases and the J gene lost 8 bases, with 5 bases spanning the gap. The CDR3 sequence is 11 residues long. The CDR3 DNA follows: TGCGCCAGCAGCTCTGTAGGGGAGCTGTTTTTT. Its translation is CASSSVGELFF.

DNA of the CDR3: TGTGCCATCAGTGAACTTGGGGGAAACACTGAAGCTTTCTTT. This sequence encodes CAISELGGNTEAFF. V usage is TRBV10-3 and J usage is TRBJ1-1, with D possibly being TRBD1 (5 bases). Per the germline V gene, CDR1 is ENHRY and CDR2 is SYGVKD. The CDR3 has 14 residues. With 3 bases removed from V and 2 bases from J, the gap between germline ends came to 10 bases.

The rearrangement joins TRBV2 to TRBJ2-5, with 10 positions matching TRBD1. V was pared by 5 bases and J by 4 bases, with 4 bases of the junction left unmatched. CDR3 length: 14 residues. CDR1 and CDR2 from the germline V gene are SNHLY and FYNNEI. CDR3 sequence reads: CASSPTGGRETQYF. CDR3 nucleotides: TGTGCCAGCAGTCCGACAGGGGGCAGAGAGACCCAGTACTTC.